These 10 T cell receptor beta chains originate from one sample sequenced in a study of blood T cell repertoires in COVID-19. Sequenced by immunoSEQ multiplex PCR; TCRdb stores in-frame clones only, minus some. The repertoire consists of under 250,000 clones, with around nine tenths occurring once and the leading ten covering 4%. Source material: PBMCs or T cells enriched from blood (not recorded which). The receptor set was obtained from a woman aged 30 to 39 with acute COVID-19.

The chain has TRBV6-5 and TRBJ1-4, with 8 bases lining up with TRBD1. The CDR3 runs to 15 residues. The ends lost 5 bases at V and 10 bases at J; junction bases unmatched: 12. Germline lookup yields CDR1 MNHEY and CDR2 SVGAGI. The CDR3 loop reads CASSTYPTGARKLFF. The CDR3 nucleotides are TGTGCCAGCAGTACCTACCCGACAGGGGCTCGAAAACTGTTTTTT.

This clone occurred once. The rearrangement uses TRBV6-2 or TRBV6-3 and TRBJ2-1; possibly TRBD1 for D (5 bases). This CDR3 has 13 residues. V was pared by 4 bases and J by 7 bases, with 11 bases between. Germline CDR1 reads MNHEY; CDR2 reads SVGEGT. The CDR3 loop reads CASSLQAANEQFF. DNA of the CDR3: TGTGCCAGCAGTTTACAGGCGGCTAATGAGCAGTTCTTC.

The chain couples TRBV19 to TRBJ1-1; D is ambiguous. The CDR3 has 14 amino acids. V dropped 3 bases and J dropped 3 bases, with 11 bases sitting between them. The germline CDR1 and CDR2 sequences are LNHDA and SQIVND (reference sequence). Here the CDR3 DNA reads TGTGCCAGTAGTATCAACAGTAGGTACACTGAAGCTTTCTTT. Amino acid sequence: CASSINSRYTEAFF.

The chain uses TRBV28 and TRBJ2-5; 7 bases are a match to TRBD2. Germline V gene sequence: CDR1 MDHEN, CDR2 SYDVKM. After removal of 3 bases from V and 6 bases from J, the junction contained 7 bases not matched to a gene. The CDR3 totals 14 residues. This CDR3 reads CASSFLGGAQTQYF. The CDR3 DNA reads TGTGCCAGCAGTTTCTTGGGAGGGGCTCAGACCCAGTACTTC.

The chain couples TRBV18 to TRBJ1-4; 7 bases are a match to TRBD1. V gave up 8 bases and J gave up 5 bases; unmatched junction bases: 8. This CDR3 has 14 amino acids. Germline V CDR1 and CDR2: KGHSH, LQKENI. The DNA of the CDR3 is TGTGCCAGCCGACTGGGGACAGAAAATGAAAAACTGTTTTTT. It yields the protein CASRLGTENEKLFF.

The CDR3 sequence is CASSPTGGATYEQYF. The CDR3 coding sequence is TGCGCCAGCAGCCCAACAGGGGGCGCAACCTACGAGCAGTACTTC. The chain links TRBV4-1 to TRBJ2-7, with 9 bases identical to TRBD1. The CDR3 runs 15 residues. Unmatched junction bases numbered 6, after V lost 4 bases and J lost 2 bases. Germline values: CDR1 MGHRA, CDR2 YSYEKL.

The rearrangement links TRBV11-2 to TRBJ1-2; 7 nucleotides line up with TRBD1. Unmatched junction bases numbered 3, after V lost 2 bases and J lost 3 bases. Per the germline V gene, CDR1 is SGHAT and CDR2 is FQNNGV. This CDR3 is 14 amino acids long. This CDR3 reads CASSLRDRDYGYTF. DNA for the CDR3: TGTGCCAGCAGCTTACGCGACAGGGACTATGGCTACACCTTC.

The chain carries TRBV5-1 and TRBJ1-1; D remains unclear. The V end was cut by 3 bases, the J end by 0 bases, with 6 bases between. CDR1 is SGHRS and CDR2 is YFSETQ in the germline V gene. The CDR3 length is 13 residues. For the CDR3, the DNA is TGCGCCAGCAGCTCCGTTATGAACACTGAAGCTTTCTTT. Translation: CASSSVMNTEAFF.

This sequence joins TRBV10-1 and TRBJ2-7; a weak D match, TRBD1 (6 bases). Germline lookup yields CDR1 WNHNN and CDR2 SYGVQD (reference sequence). V shed 5 bases and J shed 3 bases, with 17 bases lying between them. The CDR3 is 15 residues long. CDR3 protein: CASSPTQGIGYEQYF. Written as DNA, the CDR3 is TGCGCCAGCAGTCCCACACAGGGAATCGGCTACGAGCAGTACTTC.

Here the CDR3 reads CASRTQGAEFEQYF. CDR3 DNA sequence: TGTGCCAGCAGAACACAGGGGGCTGAATTCGAGCAGTACTTC. The gene calls are TRBV6-5 and TRBJ2-7; 9 positions agree with TRBD1. The V segment lost 6 bases and the J segment 6 bases; nucleotides outside the gene matches: 9. The CDR3 runs to 14 residues. Germline values: CDR1 MNHEY, CDR2 SVGAGI.